Sequencing of this TCR beta chain was carried out in a study of OX40 agonist ivuxolimab in advanced cancers. Study-wide background: Eligibility rules accepted prior anti-PD-1, anti-PD-L1 or anti-CTLA-4 therapy, and around 38% had some.

In regard to this clone: Its matching antigen is unknown.

Findings and limits, study-wide: More expanded clones were found, on average, in CD8+ than in CD4+ T cells.

Clones were sequenced by immunoSEQ multiplex PCR, and TCRdb holds only the in-frame ones, with some missing. The repertoire has tens of thousands of clones, around 82% of them found once; the top ten carry approximately 4.8%. This TCR derives from an adult with an advanced solid tumor such as melanoma, head and neck, liver or kidney cancer. The material sequenced was CD4+ or CD8+ T cells sorted from blood, taken in a trial of the OX40 agonist ivuxolimab.

DNA for the CDR3: TGTGCCACCAGCAGGGAACGGCTCTCTGGGGCCAACGTCCTGACTTTC. It specifies CATSRERLSGANVLTF. This chain connects TRBV15 to TRBJ2-6; the D is unclear. CDR3 length: 16 amino acids. Looked up from germline, CDR1 is LNHNV and CDR2 is YYDKDF (reference sequence). V was clipped by 3 bases and J by 0 bases, with 9 bases between them.